Listed here are 21 T cell receptor beta chains from one sample, sequenced in a study of blood T cell repertoires in COVID-19. Here immunoSEQ multiplex PCR was the method, and the copy in TCRdb shows in-frame clones only, minus some. The sample consists of tens of thousands of clones, 84% of them appearing once. Sequencing was done on a sample of peripheral blood. Source of these receptors: a man aged 60 to 69 with COVID-19, enrolled during active disease.

The chain uses TRBV6-8 and TRBJ1-2; TRBD1 agrees at 9 bases. CDR3 length equals 14 residues. Germline assignment: CDR1 MNHGY and CDR2 SAAAGT. J was trimmed by 7 bases and V by 8 bases; bases with no gene match: 11. CDR3 sequence reads: CASRRVQGAGGYTF. The CDR3 region has the DNA TGTGCCAGCCGGAGAGTACAGGGGGCAGGTGGCTACACCTTC.

This clone came up a few times. The chain recombines TRBV6-2 or TRBV6-3 with TRBJ2-2; D is undetermined. The germline V and J ends were trimmed by 5 bases and 3 bases, with 7 bases remaining between them. CDR3 length: 13 amino acids. CDR1 is MNHEY, CDR2 SVGEGT, per germline. The CDR3 DNA reads as TGTGCCAGCAGTCTACTCTACACCGGGGAGCTGTTTTTT. Its translation: CASSLLYTGELFF.

This clone appeared once. The chain joins TRBV28 to TRBJ1-5; TRBD1 might be the D (6 bases). V lost 5 bases to trimming and J lost 6 bases, with 17 bases between them. Germline-derived CDR1 and CDR2 are MDHEN and SYDVKM. The CDR3 is 15 amino acids. CDR3 sequence (DNA): TGTGCCAGCAGTCGTCGACAGGTAGGAGGTCAGCCCCAGCATTTT. Amino acids: CASSRRQVGGQPQHF.

The genes are TRBV9 and TRBJ1-1; weak D call: TRBD1 (6 bases). CDR1 and CDR2 from the germline V gene are SGDLS and YYNGEE. V lost 0 bases and J 5 bases, leaving 20 bases between the germline ends. CDR3 size: 17 residues. Written as DNA, the CDR3 is TGTGCCAGCAGCGTAGACAGGGACACTTTAGTACTAACTGAAGCTTTCTTT. This translates into CASSVDRDTLVLTEAFF.

V and J are TRBV5-1 and TRBJ2-1; 9 bases map to TRBD2. The CDR3 is 15 residues long. Germline assignment: CDR1 SGHRS and CDR2 YFSETQ. J was trimmed by 5 bases and V by 0 bases; bases with no gene match: 3. The CDR3 DNA reads as TGCGCCAGCAGCTTGGGTAGCGGGAGTCACAATGAGCAGTTCTTC. Its protein is CASSLGSGSHNEQFF.

The V call is TRBV6-5, the J call TRBJ1-4; maybe TRBD1 (5 bases). Germline V gene sequence: CDR1 MNHEY, CDR2 SVGAGI. The CDR3 covers 13 residues. Trimming took 0 bases from V and 13 from J, leaving 12 bases between them. The CDR3 sequence is CASSYSRQRTLFF. CDR3 in DNA: TGTGCCAGCAGTTACTCAAGACAGCGAACACTGTTTTTT.

The gene calls are TRBV5-6 and TRBJ2-7; 8 nucleotides match TRBD2. The CDR3 is 13 amino acids. V gave up 3 bases and J gave up 10 bases; unmatched junction bases: 9. Germline V gives CDR1 SGHDT, CDR2 YYEEEE. The CDR3 region has the DNA TGTGCCAGCAGCTCCTCCGGGGGGGAGCGACAGTACTTC. It encodes CASSSSGGERQYF.

The chain joins TRBV5-6 to TRBJ1-2; the D gene is possibly TRBD1 (5 bases). V was pared by 4 bases and J by 8 bases, with 15 bases between. CDR1 SGHDT and CDR2 YYEEEE come from the germline V gene. This CDR3 has 13 amino acids. The CDR3 DNA follows: TGTGCCAGCAGCCCCCTGGGGGGGGTAGGCTACACCTTC. Protein product: CASSPLGGVGYTF.

The chain combines TRBV5-1 with TRBJ2-3; perhaps TRBD2 as D (5 bases). The V end was cut by 6 bases, the J end by 0 bases, with 17 bases between. The CDR3 is 16 residues long. Looked up from germline, CDR1 is SGHRS and CDR2 is YFSETQ. The CDR3 is CASKGGSVRSTDTQYF. DNA for the CDR3: TGCGCCAGCAAGGGTGGGAGCGTCCGTAGCACAGATACGCAGTATTTT.

This clone was seen more than once but under ten times. The CDR3 DNA reads TGCGCCAGCAGCGCCCACAGGGGGCAGGACTATGGCTACACCTTC. Its protein product is CASSAHRGQDYGYTF. The chain carries TRBV5-1 and TRBJ1-2; 9 nucleotides agree with TRBD1. The CDR3 spans 15 residues. Germline V gene lookup returns CDR1 SGHRS and CDR2 YFSETQ. Trimming removed 4 bases from V and 3 bases from J; junction bases left unmatched: 7.

J is TRBJ1-2 and V is TRBV4-3, with D possibly matching TRBD1 (5 bases). Deletions cut 0 bases from V and 6 bases from J, with 14 bases between. From germline, CDR1 is LGHNA and CDR2 YSLEER. The CDR3 length is 15 residues. CDR3 DNA sequence: TGCGCCAGCAGCCAAGATCCGTCGCGGACACATGGCTACACCTTC. Residues: CASSQDPSRTHGYTF.

The count of this clone is one. The V and J genes are TRBV30 and TRBJ1-5; D remains unclear. The V gene lost 1 base and the J gene lost 1 base, with 8 bases spanning the gap. The length of the CDR3 is 14 residues. Germline CDR1 is GTSNPN and CDR2 is SVGIG (reference sequence). CDR3 in DNA: TGTGCCTGGAGTGGGATCGGGAGCAATCAGCCCCAGCATTTT. Protein sequence: CAWSGIGSNQPQHF.

In nucleotides, the CDR3 is TGTGCCAGCAGTCCATGGACAGGGCCGAACACTGAAGCTTTCTTT. Protein sequence: CASSPWTGPNTEAFF. The chain recombines TRBV6-5 with TRBJ1-1; 8 bases match TRBD1. The trim removed 5 bases at V and 1 base at J, leaving 6 bases unmatched. This CDR3 has 15 amino acids. Germline values: CDR1 MNHEY, CDR2 SVGAGI.

V usage is TRBV10-2 and J usage is TRBJ2-7, with 10 bases aligning to TRBD1. The germline V gene encodes CDR1 WSHSY and CDR2 SAAADI. CDR3 length equals 17 residues. The J segment lost 0 bases and the V segment lost 0 bases, leaving 5 bases of the junction unmatched. CDR3: CASSESGRDRGSYEQYF. The CDR3 bases are TGCGCCAGCAGTGAGTCCGGCCGGGACAGGGGCTCCTACGAGCAGTACTTC.

The chain has TRBV30 and TRBJ1-6, with 9 nucleotides matching TRBD1. Germline values: CDR1 GTSNPN, CDR2 SVGIG (reference sequence). CDR3 length: 14 amino acids. The V gene end was trimmed by 1 base and the J gene end by 8 bases; junction bases not matched to a gene: 3. This CDR3 reads CAWSAGQGHSPLHF. Written as DNA, the CDR3 is TGTGCCTGGAGTGCGGGACAGGGCCATTCACCCCTCCACTTT.

This chain connects TRBV3-1 (or the pseudogene TRBV3-2) to TRBJ2-1, with no clear D. The CDR3 runs 14 residues. Germline V gene data show CDR1 as LGHDT and CDR2 as YNNKEL (reference sequence). V gave up 1 base and J gave up 6 bases, with 10 bases separating them. In DNA form, the CDR3 reads TGTGCCAGCAGCCAAGGTCTTAGTCGCAATGAGCAGTTCTTC. This encodes CASSQGLSRNEQFF.

The genes are TRBV28 and TRBJ1-2; D may be TRBD1 (6 bases). This CDR3 spans 15 amino acids. Trimming cost V 5 bases and J 4 bases, with 17 bases left between them. Germline V gives CDR1 MDHEN, CDR2 SYDVKM. The DNA of the CDR3 is TGTGCCAGCAGTGCGAAGCAGGGGCGTGTCTATGGCTACACCTTC. It codes for CASSAKQGRVYGYTF.

The chain recombines TRBV18 with TRBJ1-5; 12 bases are a match to TRBD1. J gave up 5 bases and V 5 bases, and 4 bases lay outside the gene matches. This CDR3 contains 15 residues. CDR1 KGHSH and CDR2 LQKENI come from the germline V gene. CDR3 amino acids: CASSWDRGPDQPQHF. CDR3 nucleotide sequence: TGTGCCAGCTCATGGGACAGGGGGCCCGATCAGCCCCAGCATTTT.

The chain carries TRBV6-2 or TRBV6-3 and TRBJ2-2; D may be TRBD1 (6 bases). Trimming removed 5 bases from V and 0 bases from J, with 13 bases in between. The CDR3 is made up of 16 amino acids. CDR1 MNHEY and CDR2 SVGEGT come from the germline V gene. The CDR3 bases are TGTGCCAGCAGTCTACTGGGACATACGAACACCGGGGAGCTGTTTTTT. This codes for CASSLLGHTNTGELFF.

The table lists this clone with a count of one. This sequence joins TRBV11-2 and TRBJ1-5; 9 positions match TRBD1. V shed 1 base, J shed 3 bases, and the junction held 7 bases outside the gene matches. CDR1 and CDR2 (germline): SGHAT, FQNNGV. The CDR3 totals 17 residues. The CDR3 nucleotides are TGTGCCAGCAGCTTAGGGGCAGGACAGGGGCACAATCAGCCCCAGCATTTT. It encodes CASSLGAGQGHNQPQHF.

Here the CDR3 reads CASSSSTGLAGGDTQYF. For the CDR3, the DNA is TGTGCCAGCAGCTCCTCGACCGGACTAGCGGGAGGAGATACGCAGTATTTT. V and J are TRBV7-9 and TRBJ2-3; TRBD2 matches at 14 bases. Germline assignment: CDR1 SEHNR and CDR2 FQNEAQ (reference sequence). The CDR3 is 17 residues long. With 4 bases clipped from V and 5 bases from J, the junction kept 8 bases outside the gene matches.